This T cell receptor beta chain was found in a study of cytomegalovirus exposure and HLA in healthy donors. PCR used 60 Vbeta primers and 13 Jbeta primers. TCRdb's copy holds only in-frame clones and misses some; the assay was immunoSEQ multiplex PCR. Here the sample spans about 170,000 clones, around 81% being singletons. Germline CDR1 and CDR2: SGHVS and FQNEAQ. The CDR3 runs to 17 residues. With 5 bases clipped from V and 5 bases from J, the junction kept 12 bases outside the gene matches. General study findings and limits: Immune exposure data for these donors was limited to CMV serostatus.

On this clone itself: What it binds is not known.

J is TRBJ2-1 and V is TRBV7-8, with 10 bases fitting TRBD2. Material: PBMCs. The TCR sequence derives from a woman aged 30 to 39 in good health and CMV-seropositive. The CDR3 loop reads CASSPGQLAGGHNEQFF. The CDR3 DNA is TGTGCCAGCAGCCCGGGACAGTTAGCGGGAGGTCACAATGAGCAGTTCTTC. The whole variable domain, remainder taken from reference TRBV7-8 and TRBJ2-1, is GAGVSQSPRYKVAKRGQDVALRCDPISGHVSLFWYQQALGQGPEFLTYFQNEAQLDKSGLPSDRFFAERPEGSVSTLKIQRTQQEDSAVYLCASSPGQLAGGHNEQFFGPGTRLTVL.